The 15 T cell receptor beta chains below come from one sample, sequenced in a study of blood T cell repertoires in COVID-19. Using immunoSEQ multiplex PCR, the repertoire was profiled, and TCRdb retains in-frame clones only, with some absent. The table includes some 150,000 clones, 70% to 90% detected once. The sequencing input was PBMCs or T cells enriched from blood (not recorded which). The source is a man aged 50 or older who had recovered from COVID-19.

CDR3 sequence (DNA): TGTGCCAGTAGGTCAGGGGTCCTACTCTATGGCTACACCTTC. Translated: CASRSGVLLYGYTF. The chain carries TRBV19 and TRBJ1-2; D is perhaps TRBD1 (6 bases). The CDR3 length is 14 residues. Per germline, CDR1 LNHDA and CDR2 SQIVND (reference sequence). Between the trimmed V and J ends, which lost 6 bases and 4 bases, there was a span of 15 bases.

The rearrangement links TRBV5-4 to TRBJ2-3; 9 positions match TRBD2. CDR1 SGHNT and CDR2 YYREEE come from the germline V gene (reference sequence). CDR3 length equals 15 residues. V trimming: 2 bases; J trimming: 4 bases; junction bases outside the gene matches: 5. The chain's CDR3 is CASSFRREGADTQYF. The CDR3 nucleotides read TGTGCCAGCAGCTTTCGGCGGGAGGGGGCAGATACGCAGTATTTT.

This rearrangement joins TRBV9 to TRBJ2-2; 11 bases map to TRBD2. V lost 3 bases to trimming and J lost 6 bases; unmatched junction nucleotides: 7. CDR1 SGDLS and CDR2 YYNGEE come from the germline V gene. This CDR3 has 16 residues. CDR3 nucleotides: TGTGCCAGCAGCGCCCTGGTAGCGGGGGGGCCCGGGGAGCTGTTTTTT. Its translation is CASSALVAGGPGELFF.

The chain links TRBV9 to TRBJ2-3; 8 bases fit TRBD2. V trimming: 0 bases; J trimming: 3 bases; junction bases outside the gene matches: 9. Germline V gene data show CDR1 as SGDLS and CDR2 as YYNGEE. The CDR3 sequence is 17 residues long. CDR3 sequence (DNA): TGTGCCAGCAGCGTAGGGTCGAGCGGGAGTGGGACAGATACGCAGTATTTT. Protein sequence: CASSVGSSGSGTDTQYF.

This sequence joins TRBV7-6 and TRBJ2-5; no reliable D call. The CDR3 runs to 13 residues. Deletions cut 4 bases from V and 4 bases from J, with 10 bases between. Germline loops: CDR1 SGHVS, CDR2 FNYEAQ. CDR3 loop: CASSSRLRETQYF. In DNA form, the CDR3 reads TGTGCCAGCAGCTCGAGGTTACGAGAGACCCAGTACTTC.

This clone was recorded only once. The gene calls are TRBV7-9 and TRBJ1-4, with 7 bases lining up with TRBD1. The germline V gene encodes CDR1 SEHNR and CDR2 FQNEAQ (reference sequence). Trimming removed 5 bases from V and 6 bases from J; junction bases left unmatched: 9. The CDR3 consists of 15 residues. The CDR3 reads CASSHRGVRDEKLFF. The CDR3 nucleotides are TGTGCCAGCAGCCACAGGGGTGTACGGGATGAAAAACTGTTTTTT.

The genes are TRBV7-2 and TRBJ2-7; 8 nucleotides line up with TRBD2. The V gene end was trimmed by 3 bases and the J gene end by 4 bases; junction bases not matched to a gene: 8. This CDR3 comprises 15 residues. CDR1 and CDR2 from the germline V gene are SGHTA and FQGNSA. This chain's CDR3 is CASSFREGGPYEQYF. The CDR3 DNA follows: TGTGCCAGCAGCTTCCGGGAGGGAGGACCTTACGAGCAGTACTTC.

The chain has TRBV11-2 and TRBJ2-1; D might be TRBD2 (6 bases). This CDR3 is 14 amino acids long. CDR1 and CDR2 from the germline V gene are SGHAT and FQNNGV. V was pared by 4 bases and J by 5 bases, with 12 bases between. The CDR3 reads CASSSRLVNNEQFF. CDR3 DNA sequence: TGTGCCAGCAGCTCCAGACTAGTTAACAATGAGCAGTTCTTC. Based on the CDR3 plus reference TRBV11-2 and TRBJ2-1, the full variable domain is EAGVAQSPRYKIIEKRQSVAFWCNPISGHATLYWYQQILGQGPKLLIQFQNNGVVDDSQLPKDRFSAERLKGVDSTLKIQPAKLEDSAVYLCASSSRLVNNEQFFGPGTRLTVL.

The V call is TRBV2, the J call TRBJ2-7; 8 bases are a match to TRBD2. V shed 7 bases and J 4 bases; nucleotides not matched to a gene: 9. Germline loops: CDR1 SNHLY, CDR2 FYNNEI. The CDR3 runs to 14 residues. CDR3 coding DNA: TGTGCCAGCAACCGGGATAGCGGGGCTTACGAGCAGTACTTC. Protein sequence: CASNRDSGAYEQYF.

The V call is TRBV7-2, the J call TRBJ1-2; D unclear. The CDR3 has 12 residues. The ends were cut back, 5 bases at V and 6 bases at J, with 10 bases in the middle. Germline assignment: CDR1 SGHTA and CDR2 FQGNSA. The CDR3 sequence: CASSLVSDGYTF. The CDR3 coding sequence is TGTGCCAGCAGCCTCGTCTCGGATGGCTACACCTTC.

This clone has a single count. The V gene is TRBV10-3, the J gene TRBJ2-1; a possible D gene is TRBD2 (5 bases). This CDR3 is 12 amino acids long. Trimming pared 11 bases from V and 6 bases from J, leaving 14 bases between. Germline-derived CDR1 and CDR2 are ENHRY and SYGVKD. The CDR3 loop is CAAKPGLNEQFF. As DNA, the CDR3 is TGTGCCGCCAAGCCAGGACTCAATGAGCAGTTCTTC.

The chain couples TRBV7-8 to TRBJ1-4; possible D gene TRBD1, 6 bases. The germline gives CDR1 SGHVS, CDR2 FQNEAQ. Trimming removed 1 base from V and 4 bases from J, with 13 bases in between. The CDR3 length is 16 residues. This chain's CDR3 is CASSLGVGAYNEKLFF. The CDR3 DNA reads as TGTGCCAGCAGCTTAGGTGTGGGGGCGTATAATGAAAAACTGTTTTTT.

On this clone: Other nucleotide sequences from this sample produce the same CDR3. The chain couples TRBV5-1 to TRBJ2-2, with 8 bases lining up with TRBD2. CDR1 is SGHRS, CDR2 YFSETQ, per germline. The CDR3 extends over 15 amino acids. V was clipped by 0 bases and J by 3 bases; unmatched bases: 1. Here the CDR3 reads CASSLDGRDTGELFF. The CDR3 nucleotides read TGCGCCAGCAGCTTGGACGGGAGGGACACCGGGGAGCTGTTTTTT.

This clone was recorded a few times. The chain couples TRBV5-4 to TRBJ2-2; weak D call: TRBD1 (5 bases). Trimming cost V 7 bases and J 5 bases, with 21 bases left between them. CDR1 and CDR2 (germline): SGHNT, YYREEE (reference sequence). The CDR3 has 16 amino acids. The CDR3 loop is CASGPLTGLQTGELFF. The CDR3 DNA sequence: TGTGCCAGCGGACCTTTAACAGGCCTCCAGACCGGGGAGCTGTTTTTT.

The chain recombines TRBV10-3 with TRBJ2-3; 8 bases align to TRBD1. This CDR3 has 15 residues. With V trimmed by 1 base and J by 3 bases, 3 bases remained unmatched. Germline V gene data show CDR1 as ENHRY and CDR2 as SYGVKD. CDR3 sequence (DNA): TGTGCCATCAGTGAGTTGGACAGGGTTACAGATACGCAGTATTTT. Translating gives CAISELDRVTDTQYF.